This TCR beta chain originates from a study of blood T cell repertoires in COVID-19. Study context: Whether acute or convalescent, the COVID-19 samples came from the United States, Italy and Spain. In each case, the material was cDNA or gDNA derived from T cells, B-cell-depleted T cells, or PBMCs.

CDR1 and CDR2 from the germline V gene are KGHSH and LQKENI. The CDR3 extends over 15 amino acids. Germline trimming cut 3 bases from V and 3 bases from J; bases unmatched to any gene: 3. Original handling: Estimation of nucleated cell counts relied on the amplification of reference gene primers. Sequencing was performed with immunoSEQ multiplex PCR; in TCRdb, only in-frame clones are kept and a portion is missing. Clone size and the V and J calls come from that table; the DNA yielded D and trimming. The sample holds about 64,000 clones, about 93% seen once. The sequencing sample was made of peripheral blood. The rearrangement links TRBV18 to TRBJ2-1; 9 bases map to TRBD1. The TCR comes from a woman over 75 with active COVID-19. CDR3 protein: CASSPPGQGYNEQFF. The CDR3 bases are TGTGCCAGCTCACCCCCGGGACAGGGCTACAATGAGCAGTTCTTC.